This T cell receptor beta chain was found in a study of blood T cells in healthy people across ages. V was shortened by 7 bases and J by 2 bases, with 11 bases between the two germline ends. Germline V CDR1 and CDR2: SNHLY, FYNNEI. This CDR3 contains 13 residues. The authors ran a second PCR of about 6 to 12 cycles using a sample-barcoded 5' primer and a J-beta primer mix. TCRdb recomputed calls from the 5' RACE reads with MiXCR, one row per CDR3 protein. The sample records about 1.8 million distinct CDR3 sequences, around half being singletons. The J gene is TRBJ2-5, the V gene TRBV2, with D perhaps given as TRBD1 or TRBD2 (5 bases each). This TCR was recovered from a woman between 40 and 50 years old in good health. Sequenced: blood. CDR3 nucleotides: TGTGCCAGCACTCGGGACCAACAAGAGACCCAGTACTTC. This translates into CASTRDQQETQYF.